Listed below are T cell receptor beta chains from one sample, sequenced in a study of cytomegalovirus exposure and HLA in healthy donors. Data came from immunoSEQ multiplex PCR; TCRdb stores just in-frame clones and leaves some out. Of approximately 150,000 clones in the sample, around 80% are singletons; the top ten hold roughly 1.9%. The sample consisted of PBMCs. The receptor source for this set is a middle-aged man in good health and CMV-seronegative. CDR3s include the opening cysteine and the closing phenylalanine or tryptophan. A D gene is named only where the DNA matches it firmly. Where a row states a size, it is once, few, many or the class of an expanded clone; other rows omit it.

V	J	size	D	CDR3	DNA
TRBV19	TRBJ2-1	NA	TRBD2	CASRGSRLSWTRGNEQFF	TGTGCCAGTAGGGGATCGCGCCTGAGCTGGACTAGAGGCAATGAGCAGTTCTTC
TRBV11-2	TRBJ2-1	few	TRBD1	CASSSGQGGEQFF	TGTGCCAGCAGCTCGGGACAGGGCGGCGAGCAGTTCTTC
TRBV27	TRBJ2-7	NA	NA	CASSFRGIGEQYF	TGTGCCAGCAGTTTTCGGGGAATCGGCGAGCAGTACTTC
TRBV7-9	TRBJ1-2	NA	TRBD1	CSSSPRTGVGGYTF	TGTTCCAGCAGCCCCCGAACAGGGGTGGGGGGCTACACCTTC
TRBV19	TRBJ1-5	NA	NA	CASSMEQGPNQPQHF	TGTGCCAGTAGTATGGAACAGGGCCCCAATCAGCCCCAGCATTTT
TRBV19	TRBJ2-3	NA	TRBD2	CASSMNRLAGVGITDTQYF	TGTGCCAGTAGTATGAATCGACTAGCGGGAGTAGGGATCACAGATACGCAGTATTTT
TRBV7-2	TRBJ2-3	NA	TRBD2	CASSFPLAGGTDTQYF	TGTGCCAGCAGCTTCCCCCTAGCGGGAGGCACAGATACGCAGTATTTT
TRBV2	TRBJ1-4	once	NA	CASSVGGATNEKLFF	TGTGCCAGCAGTGTAGGTGGAGCTACTAATGAAAAACTGTTTTTT
TRBV15	TRBJ2-5	NA	TRBD2	CATSKGTKETQYF	TGTGCCACCAGCAAGGGGACTAAAGAGACCCAGTACTTC
TRBV5-1	TRBJ2-5	once	TRBD2	CASSLGTSGQETQYF	TGCGCCAGCAGCTTGGGGACTAGCGGTCAAGAGACCCAGTACTTC
TRBV11-2	TRBJ2-6	NA	NA	CASSLPGPSGANVLTF	TGTGCCAGCAGCTTACCAGGGCCCTCTGGGGCCAACGTCCTGACTTTC
TRBV2	TRBJ2-7	NA	TRBD2	CASAPSGYYEQYF	TGTGCCAGCGCCCCTAGCGGATACTACGAGCAGTACTTC
TRBV5-1	TRBJ2-6	NA	NA	CASSPWGDSGANVLTF	TGCGCCAGCAGCCCATGGGGGGACTCTGGGGCCAACGTCCTGACTTTC
TRBV5-4	TRBJ2-7	NA	TRBD2	CASSILAGGTYEQYF	TGTGCCAGCAGCATCCTAGCGGGAGGTACCTACGAGCAGTACTTC
TRBV29-1	TRBJ2-3	once	NA	CSAAEGGPNTDTQYF	TGCAGCGCCGCCGAGGGGGGGCCTAACACAGATACGCAGTATTTT
TRBV5-4	TRBJ2-3	NA	NA	CASSLGYSSTDTQYF	TGTGCCAGCAGCTTGGGGTACTCTAGCACAGATACGCAGTATTTT
TRBV11-3	TRBJ2-3	NA	TRBD2	CASSSSGTSGSDTQYF	TGTGCCAGCAGCTCCTCCGGGACTAGCGGGTCAGATACGCAGTATTTT
TRBV19	TRBJ2-5	NA	NA	CASSIDRDPRETQYF	TGTGCCAGTAGTATAGATCGCGACCCGAGGGAGACCCAGTACTTC
TRBV6-5	TRBJ2-7	NA	TRBD1	CASTMPGGEQYF	TGTGCCAGCACCATGCCAGGGGGCGAGCAGTACTTC
TRBV29-1	TRBJ2-3	NA	TRBD2	CSVEVAGSDTQYF	TGCAGCGTTGAAGTAGCGGGATCAGATACGCAGTATTTT
TRBV11-2	TRBJ2-1	NA	NA	CASRSLYSYNEQFF	TGTGCCAGCAGGTCACTCTACTCCTACAATGAGCAGTTCTTC
TRBV6-1	TRBJ2-3	NA	NA	CASSAQGVGTDTQYF	TGTGCCAGCAGTGCCCAGGGTGTTGGAACAGATACGCAGTATTTT
TRBV7-9	TRBJ2-2	NA	NA	CASSGTMNTGELFF	TGTGCCAGCAGCGGTACTATGAACACCGGGGAGCTGTTTTTT